This paragraph covers one T cell receptor beta chain sequence. Profiled with immunoSEQ multiplex PCR; TCRdb holds only in-frame clones, not every one. The sample has 240,000 or so clones; over 70% are singletons. Germline V gives CDR1 LGHDT, CDR2 YNNKEL (reference sequence). J lost 7 bases, V lost 4 bases, and 10 bases had no gene match. The CDR3 has 14 residues. The data derive from a study of blood T cell repertoires in COVID-19. The overall study: Whether acute or convalescent, the COVID-19 samples came from the United States, Italy and Spain.

The receptor was isolated from a woman aged 80 or older with acute or convalescent COVID-19. V usage is TRBV3-1 (or the pseudogene TRBV3-2) and J usage is TRBJ2-7, with 7 positions matching TRBD2. The sample taken for sequencing was peripheral blood. The CDR3 nucleotides are TGTGCCAGCAGCCCTGGGGGGGGATTGTGGGAGCAGTACTTC. Protein sequence: CASSPGGGLWEQYF.